These 18 T cell receptor beta chains were sequenced from one sample in a study of CD8 T cells in ankylosing spondylitis. No antigens are known for them. General study findings and limits: For ankylosing spondylitis blood, a TCR beta motif of under 10 highly homologous variants appeared characteristic.

TCRdb itself ran the 5' RACE reads through MiXCR, one entry per CDR3 protein. In the table there are roughly 700,000 distinct CDR3 sequences, around 17% of which are singletons. The sequenced material came from blood, either unsorted or a sorted T cell fraction (not recorded which). The receptors originated from a male donor with ankylosing spondylitis.

This clonotype has only a few counts. The genes are TRBV15 and TRBJ2-5; 8 bases match TRBD2. The V gene end was trimmed by 3 bases and the J gene end by 5 bases; junction bases not matched to a gene: 14. This CDR3 comprises 17 residues. Germline-derived CDR1 and CDR2 are LNHNV and YYDKDF (reference sequence). CDR3 sequence reads: CATSRRTSSFLTETQYF. CDR3 coding DNA: TGTGCCACCAGCAGGAGGACTAGCAGCTTCTTGACGGAGACCCAGTACTTC.

The genes are TRBV4-1 and TRBJ2-1; TRBD2 aligns across 8 bases. Germline CDR1 and CDR2: MGHRA and YSYEKL. The V segment lost 0 bases and the J segment 3 bases; nucleotides outside the gene matches: 10. This CDR3 has 18 amino acids. The CDR3 loop is CASSQDSPASGRYNEQFF. CDR3 in DNA: TGCGCCAGCAGCCAAGATTCCCCCGCTAGCGGGCGCTACAATGAGCAGTTCTTC.

This clonotype was detected many times. DNA of the CDR3: TGTGCCAGCAGCTTAACAGTCAGGGCCTCCTACGAGCAGTACTTC. Translating gives CASSLTVRASYEQYF. The V gene is TRBV5-6, the J gene TRBJ2-7; a possible D gene is TRBD1 (5 bases). Trimming took 2 bases from V and 0 from J, leaving 12 bases between them. CDR3 length: 15 amino acids. Germline assignment: CDR1 SGHDT and CDR2 YYEEEE.

In this sample, this clonotype turned up many times. The rearrangement links TRBV2 to TRBJ1-1; the D gene is possibly TRBD1 (5 bases). Trimming took off 4 bases at V and 5 bases at J, with 11 bases between the two ends. Germline V gene lookup returns CDR1 SNHLY and CDR2 FYNNEI. The CDR3 is made up of 13 amino acids. CDR3 residues: CASSAGGVTEAFF. The CDR3, as DNA: TGTGCCAGCAGTGCCGGGGGGGTTACTGAAGCTTTCTTT. Together with reference TRBV2 and TRBJ1-1, the CDR3 gives the full variable domain: EPEVTQTPSHQVTQMGQEVILRCVPISNHLYFYWYRQILGQKVEFLVSFYNNEISEKSEIFDDQFSVERPDGSNFTLKIRSTKLEDSAMYFCASSAGGVTEAFFGQGTRLTVV.

There are a few counts of this clonotype. The CDR3 is CSARDAAGAAYEQYF. The CDR3 coding sequence is TGCAGTGCTAGAGATGCGGCAGGAGCCGCCTACGAGCAGTACTTC. This chain connects TRBV20-1 to TRBJ2-7; D is ambiguous. V lost 0 bases and J 2 bases, leaving 14 bases between the germline ends. This CDR3 region has 15 residues. Germline V gives CDR1 DFQATT, CDR2 SNEGSKA (reference sequence).

This clonotype was counted between two and nine times. V and J are TRBV28 and TRBJ2-7; 12 bases line up with TRBD2. The V and J ends lost 5 bases and 3 bases, in that order; junction bases with no gene match: 8. Germline V gives CDR1 MDHEN, CDR2 SYDVKM. This CDR3 has 16 amino acids. Here the CDR3 reads CASSMAGTSGLYEQYF. CDR3 nucleotide sequence: TGTGCCAGCAGTATGGCCGGGACTAGCGGGCTCTACGAGCAGTACTTC.

The chain has TRBV5-1 and TRBJ2-2; D tentatively reads TRBD1 or TRBD2 (5 bases each). V lost 4 bases, J lost 6 bases, and 22 bases lay in between. This CDR3 has 17 residues. Germline V gives CDR1 SGHRS, CDR2 YFSETQ. The CDR3 DNA is TGCGCCAGCAGCCCCGGACGACAACACGGGGCGGCCGGGGAGCTGTTTTTT. The encoded protein is CASSPGRQHGAAGELFF. Filled out from reference TRBV5-1 and TRBJ2-2, the complete variable domain reads KAGVTQTPRYLIKTRGQQVTLSCSPISGHRSVSWYQQTPGQGLQFLFEYFSETQRNKGNFPGRFSGRQFSNSRSEMNVSTLELGDSALYLCASSPGRQHGAAGELFFGEGSRLTVL.

The rearrangement uses TRBV3-1 and TRBJ1-3; D may be TRBD1 (6 bases). Germline V lookup: CDR1 LGHDT, CDR2 YNNKEL (reference sequence). V was trimmed by 6 bases and J by 1 base, leaving 13 bases between them. CDR3 size: 15 residues. CDR3: CASRKQGVSGNTIYF. The CDR3 nucleotides are TGTGCCAGCAGAAAACAGGGAGTATCTGGAAACACCATATATTTT.

The CDR3 reads CASSLVGQGGHDTEAFF. The CDR3 DNA reads as TGCGCCAGCAGCTTGGTAGGACAGGGTGGGCATGACACTGAAGCTTTCTTT. The chain joins TRBV5-1 to TRBJ1-1; 8 nucleotides match TRBD1. This CDR3 comprises 17 residues. After removal of 0 bases from V and 3 bases from J, the junction contained 10 bases not matched to a gene. Germline V gives CDR1 SGHRS, CDR2 YFSETQ.

The CDR3, as DNA: TGCAGCGTTATTGAAGTGGGCCTGCCCCAAGAGACCCAGTACTTC. It encodes CSVIEVGLPQETQYF. The chain uses TRBV29-1 and TRBJ2-5; no firm D call. The CDR3 covers 15 residues. Germline V CDR1 and CDR2: SQVTM, ANQGSEA. The V gene lost 5 bases and the J gene lost 1 base, with 17 bases spanning the gap.

This clonotype was detected only a few times. This rearrangement joins TRBV28 to TRBJ1-5; TRBD1 matches 9 bases. The CDR3 is 16 residues long. CDR1 is MDHEN, CDR2 SYDVKM, per germline. Losses at the gene ends were 6 bases for V and 6 bases for J; bases not matched to a gene: 12. The CDR3, as DNA: TGTGCCAGCAGCCCTTACATGGGACAGGGAGGTCAGCCCCAGCATTTT. Its protein product is CASSPYMGQGGQPQHF.

This clonotype was counted at least ten times. The J gene is TRBJ2-1, the V gene TRBV15; 7 nucleotides align to TRBD1. Germline CDR1 reads LNHNV; CDR2 reads YYDKDF (reference sequence). Unmatched junction bases numbered 5, after V lost 8 bases and J lost 4 bases. This CDR3 has 13 residues. CDR3 in amino acids: CATGTAFYNEQFF. The CDR3 region has the DNA TGTGCCACCGGGACAGCATTTTACAATGAGCAGTTCTTC.

This clonotype has only a few counts. The V gene is TRBV6-2 or TRBV6-3, the J gene TRBJ2-1, with TRBD2 as a possible D gene (5 bases). CDR1 and CDR2 (germline): MNHEY, SVGEGT. V was shortened by 8 bases and J by 0 bases, with 17 bases between the two germline ends. This CDR3 comprises 16 residues. CDR3 DNA sequence: TGTGCCAGCGCCTCCCGAAGTGGGAGCTCCTACAATGAGCAGTTCTTC. It translates to CASASRSGSSYNEQFF.

Only a few counts were recorded for this clonotype. A junction end diverges from the germline sequence, so it may reflect a read error. The chain couples TRBV6-2 or TRBV6-3 to TRBJ2-1; D ambiguous. Germline CDR1 and CDR2: MNHEY and SVGEGT. The CDR3 has 12 amino acids. The CDR3 loop is CASSPSSLVRFF. The CDR3 nucleotides are TGTGCCAGCAGTCCCTCTTCCTTGGTTAGGTTTTTC.

This chain's CDR3 is CASSAELASPHTQYF. The CDR3 DNA is TGTGCCAGCAGCGCGGAACTAGCATCTCCTCATACGCAGTATTTT. This chain connects TRBV7-2 to TRBJ2-3, with a weak D call TRBD2 (6 bases). The CDR3 sequence is 15 residues long. V lost 5 bases, J lost 7 bases, and 19 bases lay in between. In germline, CDR1 is SGHTA, CDR2 FQGNSA. The variable domain in full, with the rest retrieved from reference TRBV7-2 and TRBJ2-3, is GAGVSQSPSNKVTEKGKDVELRCDPISGHTALYWYRQSLGQGLEFLIYFQGNSAPDKSGLPSDRFSAERTGGSVSTLTIQRTQQEDSAVYLCASSAELASPHTQYFGPGTRLTVL.

This clonotype turned up a few times. This sequence joins TRBV11-2 and TRBJ2-3; 8 bases are shared with TRBD1. Germline assignment: CDR1 SGHAT and CDR2 FQNNGV. CDR3 length: 14 amino acids. Trimming removed 7 bases from V and 5 bases from J; junction bases left unmatched: 8. In nucleotides, the CDR3 is TGTGCCAGCACCAAGGACAGGGCGTTAGATACGCAGTATTTT. This codes for CASTKDRALDTQYF.

This clonotype was counted a few times. The CDR3 nucleotides read TGTGCCAGCGGACTAGCGGGGGACTACGAGCAGTACTTC. Translated: CASGLAGDYEQYF. The V gene is TRBV6-2 or TRBV6-3, the J gene TRBJ2-7, with 13 bases that match TRBD2. Germline trimming cut 8 bases from V and 3 bases from J; bases unmatched to any gene: 1. The CDR3 has 13 amino acids. Germline CDR1 is MNHEY and CDR2 is SVGEGT.

This clonotype was detected a few times. The chain combines TRBV27 with TRBJ2-3, with 8 bases aligning to TRBD2. CDR3 length: 13 residues. Germline lookup yields CDR1 MNHEY and CDR2 SMNVEV (reference sequence). Germline trimming cut 3 bases from V and 7 bases from J; bases unmatched to any gene: 3. CDR3 DNA: TGTGCCAGCAGTTTTAATAGCGGGAATACGCAGTATTTT. Amino acids: CASSFNSGNTQYF.